A selection of T cell receptor beta chains follows, all from one sample in a study of blood T cell repertoires in COVID-19. Method: immunoSEQ multiplex PCR; TCRdb's copy keeps in-frame clones and lacks some. The sample contains about 390,000 clones, 80% to 90% of which appear only once. Sequenced material: PBMCs or T cells enriched from blood (not recorded which). These receptors originate from a woman aged 45-59 years who had recovered from COVID-19. The CDR3 runs from the conserved cysteine through the conserved F or W. D genes are given only for firm matches. Not every row has a clone size; where given, it reads once, few, many or a size class.

TRBV7-2	-	-	TRBJ2-2	TGTGCCAGCTACCCACGGGGAGGTAGGCTCGTTCCCGGGGAGCTGTTTTTT	CASYPRGGRLVPGELFF
TRBV7-2	-	TRBD1	TRBJ1-6	TGTGCCAGCAGCTTATTGACAGGGCGGAATTCACCCCTCCACTTT	CASSLLTGRNSPLHF
TRBV5-5	-	TRBD1	TRBJ2-7	TGTGCCAGCAGCTCCGCGACAGGGTGGGCGTACGAGCAGTACTTC	CASSSATGWAYEQYF
TRBV10-3	-	TRBD2	TRBJ2-2	TGTGCCATCAGTGTATCGCGGGGGACCAACACCGGGGAGCTGTTTTTT	CAISVSRGTNTGELFF
TRBV9	-	-	TRBJ1-1	TGTGCCAGCAGCCCAGGGCGGACTGAAGCTTTCTTT	CASSPGRTEAFF
TRBV7-2	-	-	TRBJ1-6	TGTGCCAGCAGCTCCCCCGGGGGGGTTAATTCACCCCTCCACTTT	CASSSPGGVNSPLHF
TRBV7-2	-	TRBD1	TRBJ1-4	TGTGCCAGCAGCTTAAAAGGCGACAGGGTTAATGAAAAACTGTTTTTT	CASSLKGDRVNEKLFF
TRBV28	-	-	TRBJ1-1	TGTGCCAGCAGTTCCTCTTTGAACACTGAAGCTTTCTTT	CASSSSLNTEAFF
TRBV18	-	-	TRBJ1-2	TGTGCCAGCTCCCAGGATAGGACGAGGGGGTACGGCTATGGCTACACCTTC	CASSQDRTRGYGYGYTF
TRBV28	-	-	TRBJ1-1	TGTGCCAGCAGTCGGTTCCCGAACACTGAAGCTTTCTTT	CASSRFPNTEAFF
TRBV24-1	-	TRBD1	TRBJ2-1	TGTGCCACCAGTCCGACAGGGGTGGACTCCTACAATGAGCAGTTCTTC	CATSPTGVDSYNEQFF
TRBV10-3	-	-	TRBJ1-1	TGTGCCATCACAGGGGCGATGAACACTGAAGCTTTCTTT	CAITGAMNTEAFF
TRBV30	-	-	TRBJ1-1	TGTGCCTGGAGTAAGGGGCAGCTGAACACTGAAGCTTTCTTT	CAWSKGQLNTEAFF
TRBV6-5	-	TRBD2	TRBJ2-2	TGTGCCAGCAGACCGGGGGGGCGGACCGGGGAGCTGTTTTTT	CASRPGGRTGELFF
TRBV30	-	TRBD1	TRBJ2-7	TGTGCCTGGAGTGTACCCGGACAGGGATACGAGCAGTACTTC	CAWSVPGQGYEQYF
TRBV6-5	-	-	TRBJ2-7	TGTGCCAGCAGCGCAAGACAGGACTACGAGCAGTACTTC	CASSARQDYEQYF
TRBV7-3	-	TRBD2	TRBJ2-3	TGTGCCAGCAGCTTAACTAGCGGGTACACAGATACGCAGTATTTT	CASSLTSGYTDTQYF
TRBV7-9	-	TRBD1	TRBJ2-7	TGTGCCAGCAGCCACCGGGACAGTCCCTACGAGCAGTACTTC	CASSHRDSPYEQYF
TRBV6-2/TRBV6-3	once	TRBD2	TRBJ2-7	TGTGCCAGCAGTTACGAGATAGCGGGGGTATACGAGCAGTACTTC	CASSYEIAGVYEQYF
TRBV19	-	-	TRBJ1-5	TGTGCCAGTAGTATTCGGGGATCTAGGTGGGATCCCCAGCATTTT	CASSIRGSRWDPQHF
TRBV3-1/TRBV3-2	once	-	TRBJ2-5	TGTGCCAGCAGCCAAGTAGTAGGTCAGGGTGGGACCCAGTACTTC	CASSQVVGQGGTQYF